This is a list of T cell receptor beta chains from one sample in a study of T cells in Graves' hyperthyroidism and ophthalmopathy. TCRdb processed the multiplex PCR reads anew with MiXCR; each CDR3 protein has one entry. The data contain around 540,000 distinct CDR3 sequences, around 45% of them singletons. Sequencing was carried out using peripheral blood or thyroid tissue (not recorded which). The receptors were sampled from a woman between 18 and 30 years old with Graves' hyperthyroidism. Each CDR3 is given with its conserved first and last residue. The order of the fields is J gene, D gene, V gene, clone size, CDR3 DNA, CDR3 protein. D genes are given only for firm matches. Some rows mark clone size as missing; the rest say once, few, many or name a class of expanded clone.

j_call: TRBJ2-7; d_call: NA; v_call: TRBV7-6; clone_size: NA; cdr3_nt: TGTGCCAGCAGCTACAGATCTGGGAGGGAGCAGTACTTC; cdr3_aa: CASSYRSGREQYF
j_call: TRBJ1-5; d_call: NA; v_call: TRBV12-3/TRBV12-4; clone_size: many; cdr3_nt: TGTGCCAGCAGTTCCCGGGACTTATTCCATTTT; cdr3_aa: CASSSRDLFHF
j_call: TRBJ2-7; d_call: NA; v_call: TRBV7-2; clone_size: many; cdr3_nt: TGTGCCAGCAGCTCCGCTCTAGGCTACGAGCAGTACTTC; cdr3_aa: CASSSALGYEQYF
j_call: TRBJ1-4; d_call: TRBD1; v_call: TRBV20-1; clone_size: NA; cdr3_nt: TGCAGTGCTACGGGACAGCTCGATGAAAAACTGTTTTTT; cdr3_aa: CSATGQLDEKLFF
j_call: TRBJ1-1; d_call: TRBD1; v_call: TRBV20-1; clone_size: few; cdr3_nt: TGCAGTGCTAGAAGATCGACAGGGCTCGACACTGAAGCTTTCTTT; cdr3_aa: CSARRSTGLDTEAFF
j_call: TRBJ2-2; d_call: NA; v_call: TRBV5-1; clone_size: NA; cdr3_nt: TGTGCCAGCAGCTTCCCGACTGAGCGGGCGAACACCGGGGAGCTGTTTTTT; cdr3_aa: CASSFPTERANTGELFF
j_call: TRBJ1-5; d_call: TRBD1; v_call: TRBV24-1; clone_size: NA; cdr3_nt: TGTGCCACCAGTGTTCCCGGGACAGGGGGCCTCAATCAGCCCCAGCATTTT; cdr3_aa: CATSVPGTGGLNQPQHF
j_call: TRBJ1-6; d_call: NA; v_call: TRBV14; clone_size: NA; cdr3_nt: TGTGCCAGCAGCCAAGGGGGTTTTAATTCACCCCTCCACTTT; cdr3_aa: CASSQGGFNSPLHF
j_call: TRBJ1-2; d_call: NA; v_call: TRBV7-6; clone_size: NA; cdr3_nt: TGTGCCGCAGCCCTTACTTACGGGGACGGCTACACCTTC; cdr3_aa: CAAALTYGDGYTF
j_call: TRBJ2-2; d_call: TRBD2; v_call: TRBV10-3; clone_size: NA; cdr3_nt: TGTGCCATCAGTGGAACCAACAGAGGGACTAGCGGGAGGAACGGGGAGCTGTTTTTT; cdr3_aa: CAISGTNRGTSGRNGELFF
j_call: TRBJ1-6; d_call: TRBD1; v_call: TRBV12-5; clone_size: few; cdr3_nt: TGTGCTAGTGGTCGCGGGACAGGGGATTCACCCCTCCACTTT; cdr3_aa: CASGRGTGDSPLHF
j_call: TRBJ2-7; d_call: NA; v_call: TRBV19; clone_size: NA; cdr3_nt: TGTGCCAGTAGTATGGCGGGCAGGGGCACTTATGAGCAGTACTTC; cdr3_aa: CASSMAGRGTYEQYF
j_call: TRBJ1-5; d_call: NA; v_call: TRBV29-1; clone_size: few; cdr3_nt: TGCAGCGTTACAGGGAATAGCAATCAGCCCCAGCATTTT; cdr3_aa: CSVTGNSNQPQHF
j_call: TRBJ2-5; d_call: NA; v_call: TRBV24-1; clone_size: few; cdr3_nt: TGTGCCACCCGACGGGATGTCCAAGAGACCCAGTACTTC; cdr3_aa: CATRRDVQETQYF
j_call: TRBJ2-2; d_call: NA; v_call: TRBV12-3/TRBV12-4; clone_size: NA; cdr3_nt: TGTGCCAGCGTTTTGGGCGGGGAGCTGTTTTTT; cdr3_aa: CASVLGGELFF
j_call: TRBJ2-2; d_call: TRBD1; v_call: TRBV7-2; clone_size: NA; cdr3_nt: TGTGCCAGCAGCTTGGGCATGACAGGGGACACCGGGGAGTTGTTTTTT; cdr3_aa: CASSLGMTGDTGELFF
j_call: TRBJ1-6; d_call: NA; v_call: TRBV7-2; clone_size: many; cdr3_nt: TGTGCCAGCAGCGTTAGCAGGGGCAATTCACCCCTCCACTTT; cdr3_aa: CASSVSRGNSPLHF
j_call: TRBJ2-7; d_call: TRBD2; v_call: TRBV7-2; clone_size: few; cdr3_nt: TGTGCCAGCAGCTGGACTAGCGGGAGTTTGTACGAGCAGTACTTC; cdr3_aa: CASSWTSGSLYEQYF
j_call: TRBJ2-5; d_call: NA; v_call: TRBV7-9; clone_size: few; cdr3_nt: TGTGCCAGCAGTCATCCACGTGGGGACTCCCATCCCCAGAGAGAGACCCAGTACTTC; cdr3_aa: CASSHPRGDSHPQRETQYF
j_call: TRBJ1-5; d_call: NA; v_call: TRBV7-2; clone_size: many; cdr3_nt: TGTGCCAGCAGCTTCCCAGGGAGAGAGCCCCAGCATTTT; cdr3_aa: CASSFPGREPQHF
j_call: TRBJ1-2; d_call: NA; v_call: TRBV10-3; clone_size: NA; cdr3_nt: TGTGCCATAGAGGACAGCGATGGCTACACCTTC; cdr3_aa: CAIEDSDGYTF
j_call: TRBJ1-6; d_call: NA; v_call: TRBV2; clone_size: many; cdr3_nt: TGTGCCAGCAACGTTCATGGTTCACCCCTCCACTTT; cdr3_aa: CASNVHGSPLHF
j_call: TRBJ1-1; d_call: NA; v_call: TRBV5-8; clone_size: NA; cdr3_nt: TGTGCCAGCACCACTTGGGCAGGGAACACTGAAGCTTTCTTT; cdr3_aa: CASTTWAGNTEAFF
j_call: TRBJ2-5; d_call: NA; v_call: TRBV2; clone_size: NA; cdr3_nt: TGTGCCAGCAGTTCATTCCAGGGACCCCACCCGGGCCAGTACTTC; cdr3_aa: CASSSFQGPHPGQYF
j_call: TRBJ1-2; d_call: NA; v_call: TRBV5-1; clone_size: once; cdr3_nt: TGCGCCAGCAGCGTTGAAGATCTACGGCCCTATGGCTACACCTTC; cdr3_aa: CASSVEDLRPYGYTF
j_call: TRBJ1-5; d_call: NA; v_call: TRBV20-1; clone_size: NA; cdr3_nt: TGCAGTGCTAGCGGGAGCCCCAATCAGCCCCAGCATTTT; cdr3_aa: CSASGSPNQPQHF
j_call: TRBJ2-2; d_call: TRBD2; v_call: TRBV7-3; clone_size: NA; cdr3_nt: TGTGCCAGCAGCTTAACTAGCGGGGACACCGGGGAGCTGTTTTTT; cdr3_aa: CASSLTSGDTGELFF
j_call: TRBJ2-5; d_call: NA; v_call: TRBV6-2/TRBV6-3; clone_size: NA; cdr3_nt: TGTGCTCCCCCCGGTAGTGCGGCGCAAGAGACCCAGTACTTC; cdr3_aa: CAPPGSAAQETQYF
j_call: TRBJ2-7; d_call: TRBD1; v_call: TRBV29-1; clone_size: NA; cdr3_nt: TGCAGCGCCCGCCCCGGGACAGGGTTCGAGCAGTACTTC; cdr3_aa: CSARPGTGFEQYF
j_call: TRBJ1-1; d_call: TRBD1; v_call: TRBV7-8; clone_size: few; cdr3_nt: TGTGCCAGCAGCCCCGGAACAGGGGCTTTATTGGCCACTGAAGCTTTCTTT; cdr3_aa: CASSPGTGALLATEAFF
j_call: TRBJ2-7; d_call: NA; v_call: TRBV12-3/TRBV12-4; clone_size: few; cdr3_nt: TGTGCCAGCAGCCATGGCGGTCCCGAGCAGTACTTC; cdr3_aa: CASSHGGPEQYF
j_call: TRBJ1-1; d_call: NA; v_call: TRBV11-3; clone_size: few; cdr3_nt: TGTGCCAGCAGCTCAGCGGTCTCCACTGAAGCTTTCTTT; cdr3_aa: CASSSAVSTEAFF
j_call: TRBJ1-6; d_call: NA; v_call: TRBV9; clone_size: NA; cdr3_nt: TGTGCCAGCAGCCCAGGCCGGCTCTCCTATAATTCACCCCTCCACTTT; cdr3_aa: CASSPGRLSYNSPLHF
j_call: TRBJ1-2; d_call: TRBD1; v_call: TRBV20-1; clone_size: many; cdr3_nt: TGCAGTGCTAGGGGACAGGGGGAGGGCTACACCTTC; cdr3_aa: CSARGQGEGYTF
j_call: TRBJ1-6; d_call: NA; v_call: TRBV7-9; clone_size: NA; cdr3_nt: TGTGCCAGCAGCCAACTAGTGTTAGTGTCACCCCTCCACTTT; cdr3_aa: CASSQLVLVSPLHF
j_call: TRBJ2-7; d_call: NA; v_call: TRBV7-2; clone_size: few; cdr3_nt: TGTGCCAGCAGTCGGACCGGGACGGCAGAGAGCGAGCAGTACTTC; cdr3_aa: CASSRTGTAESEQYF
j_call: TRBJ1-1; d_call: NA; v_call: TRBV19; clone_size: NA; cdr3_nt: TGTGCCAGTAGTATAGCCTCGAACACTGAAGCTTTCTTT; cdr3_aa: CASSIASNTEAFF
j_call: TRBJ1-5; d_call: TRBD1; v_call: TRBV7-9; clone_size: NA; cdr3_nt: TGTGCCGGCAGCTCGGACAGGGGGCGTCAGCCCCAGCATTTT; cdr3_aa: CAGSSDRGRQPQHF
j_call: TRBJ2-7; d_call: TRBD2; v_call: TRBV10-3; clone_size: NA; cdr3_nt: TGTGCCAGCAGCACCGGGACTAGCGGGTCTACCGGGTACTTC; cdr3_aa: CASSTGTSGSTGYF
j_call: TRBJ2-7; d_call: NA; v_call: TRBV14; clone_size: NA; cdr3_nt: TGTGCCAGCAGCCAAGAAGGCATCAGCCTTAGCGACTACGAGCAGTACTTC; cdr3_aa: CASSQEGISLSDYEQYF
j_call: TRBJ2-3; d_call: TRBD1; v_call: TRBV29-1; clone_size: NA; cdr3_nt: TGCAGCGGACACCGGGACAGGGGAGGAGATACGCAGTATTTT; cdr3_aa: CSGHRDRGGDTQYF
j_call: TRBJ2-5; d_call: TRBD1; v_call: TRBV29-1; clone_size: NA; cdr3_nt: TGCAGCGTTGAGGAACAGGGGCCGGAGGAGACCCAGTACTTC; cdr3_aa: CSVEEQGPEETQYF
j_call: TRBJ2-7; d_call: NA; v_call: TRBV7-6; clone_size: few; cdr3_nt: TGTGCCAGCAGCTTCCCCCACTACGAGCAGTACTTC; cdr3_aa: CASSFPHYEQYF
j_call: TRBJ1-1; d_call: TRBD1; v_call: TRBV24-1; clone_size: NA; cdr3_nt: TGTGCCACCAGTGCCCCGGACAGGGATTACACTGAAGCTTTCTTT; cdr3_aa: CATSAPDRDYTEAFF
j_call: TRBJ2-7; d_call: TRBD1; v_call: TRBV7-8; clone_size: many; cdr3_nt: TGTGCCAGCAGCTTAGCATCACGGACAGGGGGCGTCGAGCAGTACTTC; cdr3_aa: CASSLASRTGGVEQYF